This TCR beta chain was identified in a study of shared clonotypes between healthy human individuals. Findings of the study overall: Shared clonotypes: approximately 5.3% naive CD4, around 4% naive CD8, about 2.4% memory CD4, under 0.5% memory CD8. What rarefaction showed was incomplete sorted-subset sequencing despite large depth.

Original processing methods: For the immunoSEQ data, sequences were junction-only without quality scores, so filtering differed. Profiling relied on immunoSEQ multiplex PCR, and the TCRdb table lists in-frame clones only, not all of them. V and J calls and clone size are as listed in that table; D and trimming were resolved from the DNA. The sample shows under 1,100,000 clones, about 80% of them seen only once. Healthy HIV-negative adults with no recent acute infections or vaccinations were recruited as donors. The V and J ends lost 0 bases and 11 bases, in that order; junction bases with no gene match: 7. The germline CDR1 and CDR2 sequences are SGHRS and YFSETQ. The CDR3 consists of 13 residues. Concerning this clone: Its antigen is not identified.

The chain employs TRBV5-1 and TRBJ1-1, with 7 bases that match TRBD1. This TCR came from a man between 18 and 29 years old in good health. Material: memory CD4+ T cells sorted from blood. Subset: CD45RA-negative fraction. CDR3 region: CASSLGQGESAFF. The DNA for the CDR3 is TGCGCCAGCAGCTTGGGGCAGGGGGAGAGCGCTTTCTTT.